This passage covers 4 T cell receptor beta chains from one sample sequenced in a study of T cell responses to AZD1222 COVID-19 vaccine. The table came from immunoSEQ multiplex PCR; TCRdb's copy has only in-frame clones and leaves some out. The sample gives about 75,000 clones, around 89% of which show up once; 9% to 10% is in the top ten. The input for sequencing was peripheral blood, taken 28 days after the second dose of the MenACWY control vaccine. These receptors came from an adult who received the MenACWY meningococcal vaccine as a control.

The chain recombines TRBV29-1 with TRBJ1-2; TRBD1 is a possible D gene (6 bases). Per germline, CDR1 SQVTM and CDR2 ANQGSEA. This CDR3 spans 14 amino acids. Trimming took 3 bases from V and 0 from J, leaving 11 bases between them. CDR3 sequence reads: CSVEGGPTNYGYTF. Here the CDR3 DNA reads TGCAGCGTTGAGGGGGGCCCAACTAACTATGGCTACACCTTC.

The chain has TRBV7-9 and TRBJ1-4; D is ambiguous. This CDR3 region has 11 residues. Germline V gives CDR1 SEHNR, CDR2 FQNEAQ (reference sequence). Trimming took off 5 bases at V and 8 bases at J, with 6 bases between the two ends. The CDR3 loop reads CASSPSEKLFF. As DNA, the CDR3 is TGTGCCAGCAGCCCGAGCGAAAAACTGTTTTTT.

The chain uses TRBV3-1 (or the pseudogene TRBV3-2) and TRBJ1-5; the D is unclear. The CDR3 runs 14 residues. CDR1 and CDR2 (germline): LGHDT, YNNKEL (reference sequence). The V gene lost 3 bases and the J gene lost 7 bases, with 13 bases spanning the gap. In DNA, the CDR3 is TGTGCCAGCAGCCAGGACTTATCCGGACAGCCCCAGCATTTT. This codes for CASSQDLSGQPQHF.

The V and J genes are TRBV6-5 and TRBJ2-2; possibly TRBD2 for D (5 bases). In germline, CDR1 is MNHEY, CDR2 SVGAGI. Trimming took off 6 bases at V and 5 bases at J, with 7 bases between the two ends. This CDR3 is built from 12 residues. The CDR3 region is CASSRGTGELFF. In nucleotides, the CDR3 is TGTGCCAGCAGCCGGGGAACCGGGGAGCTGTTTTTT.